The 5 T cell receptor beta chains below were found in one sample sequenced in a study of metastatic and nonmetastatic thyroid tumors (dated by TCRdb to 2018 to 2020). Receptor amplification or capture employed PCR. Sequenced using an Illumina HiSeq 4000. TCRdb ran its own pipeline on the public reads, namely fastp trimming at Q25 and MiXCR clone calling, and kept in-frame beta chains. In all, the sample holds around 53,000 clones, and 20% to 25% of those were seen once. Together, the top ten hold roughly 4% of the sample. None of the patients had been given any treatment before thyroid surgery. Sample: blood. The source is a female donor with papillary thyroid cancer or a benign thyroid nodule (not recorded which). Some clones in this sample may be carry-over from other donors' samples.

This clone was recorded at least ten times. The rearrangement links TRBV27 to TRBJ2-5; TRBD2 aligns across 10 bases. The CDR3 is 15 residues long. The V and J ends lost 2 bases and 5 bases, in that order; junction bases with no gene match: 5. In germline, CDR1 is MNHEY, CDR2 SMNVEV (reference sequence). CDR3 nucleotide sequence: TGTGCCAGCAGTTTAACGGGACTAGCGCGTGAGACCCAGTACTTC. Amino acid sequence: CASSLTGLARETQYF.

In this sample, this clone turned up many times. This chain connects TRBV27 to TRBJ1-4; D gene unclear. This CDR3 spans 16 amino acids. Trimming pared 6 bases from V and 8 bases from J, leaving 22 bases between. The V gene's germline CDR1 is MNHEY and CDR2 SMNVEV (reference sequence). The CDR3 DNA follows: TGTGCCAGCAGCCCAAACCCCGGACCCCTGGGGGAAAAACTGTTTTTT. The encoded protein is CASSPNPGPLGEKLFF.

This chain joins TRBV4-3 and TRBJ2-3; D remains unclear. Germline V gives CDR1 LGHNA, CDR2 YSLEER. Deletions cut 2 bases from V and 4 bases from J, with 10 bases between. The CDR3 extends over 14 amino acids. The CDR3 nucleotides are TGCGCCAGCAGCCAAAGTGGCGTCGCAGATACGCAGTATTTT. This translates into CASSQSGVADTQYF.

This clone was recorded many times. The rearrangement joins TRBV27 to TRBJ2-1; 8 positions match TRBD1. The CDR3 length is 15 residues. V was pared by 2 bases and J by 7 bases, with 7 bases of the junction left unmatched. The germline gives CDR1 MNHEY, CDR2 SMNVEV (reference sequence). The CDR3 nucleotides read TGTGCCAGCAGTTTAACGGGGACAGGAGTTAATGAGCAGTTCTTC. It codes for CASSLTGTGVNEQFF.

The chain couples TRBV19 to TRBJ1-1, with D perhaps TRBD1 (6 bases). V lost 8 bases and J 10 bases, leaving 20 bases between the germline ends. Germline assignment: CDR1 LNHDA and CDR2 SQIVND (reference sequence). The CDR3 spans 13 residues. CDR3 loop: CASVSGDGNGAFF. CDR3 nucleotide sequence: TGTGCCAGTGTGTCAGGGGATGGAAATGGAGCTTTCTTT.